Each of the 7 T cell receptor beta chains below was sequenced from the same sample in a study of T cell responses to AZD1222 COVID-19 vaccine. The data were produced by immunoSEQ multiplex PCR, yet TCRdb's version contains in-frame clones alone and is incomplete. The table records approximately 76,000 clones, roughly 85% of them present only once. The material sequenced was peripheral blood, taken on day 0 of AZD1222 vaccination. These receptors originate from an adult in good health.

Here the CDR3 reads CASSSLELNSNQPQHF. CDR3 DNA: TGTGCCAGCAGCTCCCTGGAGCTCAATAGCAATCAGCCCCAGCATTTT. The chain links TRBV6-6 to TRBJ1-5; D gene uncertain. V was clipped by 6 bases and J by 0 bases, with 15 bases between them. There are 16 residues in the CDR3. Germline lookup yields CDR1 MNHNY and CDR2 SVGAGI (reference sequence).

The J gene is TRBJ2-2, the V gene TRBV10-3; D is perhaps TRBD1 (7 bases). The V end was cut by 2 bases, the J end by 5 bases, with 12 bases between. Germline lookup yields CDR1 ENHRY and CDR2 SYGVKD. The CDR3 totals 15 residues. The CDR3 coding sequence is TGTGCCATCAGTGAGACCAGGGGGGATACCGGGGAGCTGTTTTTT. Amino acids: CAISETRGDTGELFF.

This chain uses TRBV12-3 or TRBV12-4 with TRBJ1-5; D is ambiguous. V gave up 1 base and J gave up 7 bases, with 5 bases separating them. This CDR3 spans 12 amino acids. CDR3 bases: TGTGCCAGCAGTTTAGGTTCCCAGCCCCAGCATTTT. Its translation is CASSLGSQPQHF.

The chain carries TRBV5-5 and TRBJ2-3, with 15 nucleotides matching TRBD2. The V gene's germline CDR1 is SGHKS and CDR2 YYEKEE (reference sequence). The CDR3 is 17 residues long. Trimming took 4 bases from V and 4 from J; bases not matched to a gene: 7. The CDR3 loop reads CASSPKGLAGGADTQYF. Here the CDR3 DNA reads TGTGCCAGCAGCCCCAAGGGACTAGCGGGAGGTGCAGATACGCAGTATTTT.

V gene TRBV7-2 combines with J gene TRBJ2-7, with 7 bases fitting TRBD2. Germline V CDR1 and CDR2: SGHTA, FQGNSA. The CDR3 contains 15 residues. The V gene end was trimmed by 1 base and the J gene end by 3 bases; junction bases not matched to a gene: 6. This CDR3 is CASSLGAGRLYEQYF. The CDR3 nucleotides read TGTGCCAGCAGCTTAGGAGCGGGGCGACTCTACGAGCAGTACTTC.

The chain links TRBV19 to TRBJ2-7; D might be TRBD1 or TRBD2, each matching 6 bases. This CDR3 has 11 residues. The V end lost 10 bases, the J end lost 3 bases, and 10 bases lay between the germline ends. Germline CDR1 LNHDA, CDR2 SQIVND (reference sequence). This CDR3 is CATRGDYEQYF. The CDR3 region has the DNA TGTGCCACTAGGGGGGACTACGAGCAGTACTTC.

This clone was found once. The V and J genes are TRBV18 and TRBJ2-7; no reliable D call. V was trimmed by 4 bases and J by 0 bases, leaving 10 bases between them. The CDR3 totals 14 residues. Looked up from germline, CDR1 is KGHSH and CDR2 is LQKENI. CDR3 nucleotide sequence: TGTGCCAGCTCACAAACCGGGCGCTCCTACGAGCAGTACTTC. It codes for CASSQTGRSYEQYF.